The 32 T cell receptor beta chains in this list originate from one sample, sequenced in a study of post-analysis software for immune sequencing data. Study-wide results and caveats: The study found TRBV5-6, TRBV5-1 and TRBV20-1 among five TRBV segments more frequent in patients than controls.

Incorporated into the TCR beta cDNA libraries were unique molecular identifiers, which served to reduce PCR and sequencing biases. TCRdb reprocessed the PCR reads via MiXCR and lists one record per CDR3 protein. The repertoire has about 820,000 distinct CDR3 sequences, roughly 50% of them found once; the top ten carry 4% to 5.5%. Their antigen targets remain unknown. Input material: blood. These receptors came from a girl aged 10-17 years with multiple sclerosis.

The gene calls are TRBV5-1 and TRBJ2-7; 9 bases are shared with TRBD1. With V trimmed by 3 bases and J by 1 base, 11 bases remained unmatched. Germline assignment: CDR1 SGHRS and CDR2 YFSETQ. The CDR3 is 17 amino acids. For the CDR3, the DNA is TGCGCCAGCAGCTCCGGGACAGGGTCAGCTCAGTCCTACGAGCAGTACTTC. Its translation: CASSSGTGSAQSYEQYF.

This clonotype turned up a few times. The chain uses TRBV20-1 and TRBJ1-1; 7 nucleotides align to TRBD1. The CDR3 contains 15 residues. The J segment lost 1 base and the V segment lost 3 bases, leaving 8 bases of the junction unmatched. Per germline, CDR1 DFQATT and CDR2 SNEGSKA (reference sequence). CDR3 residues: CSASRTGGGNTEAFF. The CDR3 DNA is TGCAGTGCTAGTCGGACAGGTGGGGGGAACACTGAAGCTTTCTTT.

This clonotype was observed a few times. This rearrangement joins TRBV6-5 to TRBJ2-3; 9 bases map to TRBD1. CDR1 MNHEY and CDR2 SVGAGI come from the germline V gene. V trimming: 0 bases; J trimming: 0 bases; junction bases outside the gene matches: 7. This CDR3 is built from 18 residues. CDR3 protein: CASSYSKSGQGSTDTQYF. The CDR3 coding sequence is TGTGCCAGCAGTTACTCGAAATCGGGACAGGGTAGCACAGATACGCAGTATTTT.

This clonotype was seen a few times. CDR3 amino acids: CASGILAGGETQYF. The CDR3, as DNA: TGTGCCAGCGGAATTTTAGCGGGGGGAGAGACCCAGTACTTC. V is TRBV2 and J is TRBJ2-5; 10 nucleotides align to TRBD2. From germline, CDR1 is SNHLY and CDR2 FYNNEI. The CDR3 contains 14 residues. V trimming: 8 bases; J trimming: 4 bases; junction bases outside the gene matches: 7.

J is TRBJ2-5 and V is TRBV4-1; 7 bases line up with TRBD1. Germline CDR1 and CDR2: MGHRA and YSYEKL. Trimming removed 0 bases from V and 1 base from J; junction bases left unmatched: 5. The CDR3 consists of 16 residues. Here the CDR3 reads CASSQDRGLVQETQYF. CDR3 bases: TGCGCCAGCAGCCAAGATAGGGGGCTAGTCCAAGAGACCCAGTACTTC.

This clonotype was seen a few times. This chain uses TRBV5-1 with TRBJ2-3, with TRBD2 identical over 16 bases. The J segment lost 6 bases and the V segment lost 3 bases, leaving 7 bases of the junction unmatched. This CDR3 comprises 17 residues. Germline loops: CDR1 SGHRS, CDR2 YFSETQ. CDR3 amino acids: CASSWGLAGGPGDTQYF. DNA of the CDR3: TGCGCCAGCAGCTGGGGACTAGCGGGAGGGCCAGGTGATACGCAGTATTTT.

The chain employs TRBV5-1 and TRBJ1-6; D gene unclear. Between the trimmed V and J ends, which lost 3 bases and 1 base, there was a span of 11 bases. Germline V gene lookup returns CDR1 SGHRS and CDR2 YFSETQ. The CDR3 has 16 amino acids. The CDR3 sequence: CASSWREGSYNSPLHF. CDR3 nucleotide sequence: TGCGCCAGCAGCTGGCGGGAGGGTTCCTATAATTCACCCCTCCACTTT.

The chain recombines TRBV6-4 with TRBJ2-4; D might be TRBD1 (6 bases). V was trimmed by 2 bases and J by 5 bases, leaving 22 bases between them. The CDR3 covers 18 residues. Germline CDR1 MRHNA, CDR2 SNTAGT. Here the CDR3 reads CASSDVAALRDIQNIQYF. The DNA for the CDR3 is TGTGCCAGCAGTGACGTGGCAGCCCTCCGGGACATCCAAAACATTCAGTACTTC.

Only a few counts were recorded for this clonotype. V usage is TRBV12-3 or TRBV12-4 and J usage is TRBJ2-1; 16 nucleotides agree with TRBD2. V lost 7 bases and J lost 7; bases outside the gene matches: 4. This CDR3 spans 15 amino acids. As DNA, the CDR3 is TGTGCCAGCACCCCGGGACTAGCGGGAGGGAATGAGCAGTTCTTC. Translating gives CASTPGLAGGNEQFF.

V is TRBV25-1 and J is TRBJ2-5; TRBD2 matches 7 bases. Unmatched junction bases numbered 12, after V lost 3 bases and J lost 11 bases. In germline, CDR1 is MGHDK, CDR2 SYGVNS. This CDR3 contains 14 residues. The chain's CDR3 is CASSDASGPNKQYF. The CDR3 DNA reads TGTGCCAGCAGTGATGCTAGCGGCCCTAACAAGCAGTACTTC.

This rearrangement joins TRBV11-2 to TRBJ2-7; possible D gene TRBD1, 5 bases. This CDR3 is 15 amino acids long. CDR1 is SGHAT, CDR2 FQNNGV, per germline. V lost 1 base, J lost 1 base, and 11 bases lay in between. The CDR3 DNA reads as TGTGCCAGCAGCTTAGCCAGGGTTCCTTCCTACGAGCAGTACTTC. Translation gives CASSLARVPSYEQYF.

The V call is TRBV29-1, the J call TRBJ2-7; 8 bases line up with TRBD1. This CDR3 has 14 amino acids. The V segment lost 2 bases and the J segment 3 bases; nucleotides outside the gene matches: 6. The germline V gene has CDR1 SQVTM and CDR2 ANQGSEA. CDR3 sequence reads: CSVERTGRFYEQYF. DNA of the CDR3: TGCAGCGTTGAAAGGACAGGGAGGTTCTACGAGCAGTACTTC.

This clonotype turned up a few times. The chain couples TRBV12-3 or TRBV12-4 to TRBJ2-7, with D perhaps TRBD2 (5 bases). This CDR3 is built from 13 residues. V gave up 3 bases and J gave up 3 bases, with 9 bases separating them. CDR3 sequence (DNA): TGTGCCAGCAGTTTCGGGGATGTCTACGAGCAGTACTTC. Its translation: CASSFGDVYEQYF.

The chain couples TRBV5-1 to TRBJ1-4; perhaps TRBD1 as D (5 bases). This CDR3 comprises 15 residues. The V and J ends lost 4 bases and 1 base respectively, with 11 bases between them. Germline CDR1 is SGHRS and CDR2 is YFSETQ. Here the CDR3 reads CASSLLGVTNEKLFF. CDR3 DNA sequence: TGCGCCAGCAGCCTTCTAGGGGTAACTAATGAAAAACTGTTTTTT.

This chain connects TRBV5-4 to TRBJ2-5, with D unresolved. The CDR3 extends over 13 amino acids. V was shortened by 7 bases and J by 1 base, with 11 bases between the two germline ends. The germline V gene has CDR1 SGHNT and CDR2 YYREEE (reference sequence). CDR3 protein: CASLRQGQETQYF. The CDR3 DNA sequence: TGTGCCAGCTTGAGACAAGGCCAAGAGACCCAGTACTTC.

This clonotype was seen at least ten times. V is TRBV20-1 and J is TRBJ2-7; 9 bases align to TRBD2. The CDR3 has 14 residues. CDR1 and CDR2 (germline): DFQATT, SNEGSKA (reference sequence). V was clipped by 1 base and J by 3 bases; unmatched bases: 4. CDR3 sequence (DNA): TGCAGTGCTAGAGTGGCTAGCGGGGTCTACGAGCAGTACTTC. This gives the protein CSARVASGVYEQYF.

V gene TRBV4-1 combines with J gene TRBJ2-4; perhaps TRBD2 as D (6 bases). With the DNA end fitting TRBJ2-7 better, the J assignment may be wrong. This CDR3 is 15 amino acids long. Germline loops: CDR1 MGHRA, CDR2 YSYEKL. The CDR3 reads CASSQGGVSGYEQYF. The CDR3 DNA reads as TGCGCCAGCAGCCAAGGAGGAGTTAGCGGATACGAGCAGTACTTC.

In its sample, this clonotype was seen once. This chain connects TRBV3-1 to TRBJ2-5; D unclear. The tail of the sequence fits TRBJ2-7 better, so the J call may be wrong. This CDR3 spans 11 amino acids. The germline gives CDR1 LGHDT, CDR2 YNNKEL (reference sequence). CDR3 protein: CASRRLDEQYF. CDR3 DNA sequence: TGTGCCAGCAGACGACTGGACGAGCAGTACTTC.

This clonotype was seen just once. The chain employs TRBV20-1 and TRBJ2-5; D is possibly TRBD1 (6 bases). Matching the DNA end better, TRBJ2-7 makes the J call doubtful. The CDR3 has 16 residues. Germline-derived CDR1 and CDR2 are DFQATT and SNEGSKA (reference sequence). The CDR3 here is CSAKGLLKGDPYEQYF. DNA for the CDR3: TGCAGTGCTAAGGGCCTCCTTAAGGGGGACCCCTACGAGCAGTACTTC.

This clonotype was counted a single time. V gene TRBV5-1 combines with J gene TRBJ1-2; 8 bases line up with TRBD1. Germline V gene lookup returns CDR1 SGHRS and CDR2 YFSETQ. The V segment lost 4 bases and the J segment 7 bases; nucleotides outside the gene matches: 18. The CDR3 is made up of 17 amino acids. The CDR3 here is CASSGGDRTLLSSGYTF. The CDR3 DNA sequence: TGCGCCAGCAGCGGAGGGGACAGGACACTTCTCTCCTCTGGCTACACCTTC. Drawing the rest from reference TRBV5-1 and TRBJ1-2, the complete variable domain is KAGVTQTPRYLIKTRGQQVTLSCSPISGHRSVSWYQQTPGQGLQFLFEYFSETQRNKGNFPGRFSGRQFSNSRSEMNVSTLELGDSALYLCASSGGDRTLLSSGYTFGSGTRLTVV.

The chain uses TRBV12-3 or TRBV12-4 and TRBJ2-7; D gene uncertain. Trimming pared 3 bases from V and 3 bases from J, leaving 6 bases between. This CDR3 is 12 amino acids long. The DNA of the CDR3 is TGTGCCAGCAGTTTTTGGTTCTACGAGCAGTACTTC. Translated: CASSFWFYEQYF.

The chain recombines TRBV12-3 or TRBV12-4 with TRBJ2-1; tentative D call: TRBD1 (6 bases). The length of the CDR3 is 16 residues. V lost 3 bases, J lost 1 base, and 13 bases lay in between. In DNA, the CDR3 is TGTGCCAGCAGTTTCTGGGCAGGGGAATCCTACAATGAGCAGTTCTTC. Its protein is CASSFWAGESYNEQFF.

The V gene is TRBV27, the J gene TRBJ2-1; tentative D call: TRBD2 (5 bases). This CDR3 spans 13 amino acids. Trimming took 5 bases from V and 8 from J, leaving 13 bases between them. The germline V gene encodes CDR1 MNHEY and CDR2 SMNVEV (reference sequence). CDR3 protein: CASSPRRGYEQFF. For the CDR3, the DNA is TGTGCCAGCAGTCCACGACGCGGGTATGAGCAGTTCTTC.

This clonotype turned up a few times. The rearrangement links TRBV29-1 to TRBJ2-5; 7 nucleotides agree with TRBD2. This CDR3 spans 14 amino acids. Germline V gene sequence: CDR1 SQVTM, CDR2 ANQGSEA. V was pared by 4 bases and J by 5 bases, with 10 bases of the junction left unmatched. In DNA, the CDR3 is TGCAGCGTTGCGAGCGGGGTCCTTGGGGAGACCCAGTACTTC. This translates into CSVASGVLGETQYF. The variable domain in full, completed from reference TRBV29-1 and TRBJ2-5, reads SAVISQKPSRDICQRGTSLTIQCQVDSQVTMMFWYRQQPGQSLTLIATANQGSEATYESGFVIDKFPISRPNLTFSTLTVSNMSPEDSSIYLCSVASGVLGETQYFGPGTRLLVL.

The chain recombines TRBV15 with TRBJ2-1; the match to TRBD2 covers 7 bases. The CDR3 consists of 16 residues. Germline-derived CDR1 and CDR2 are LNHNV and YYDKDF (reference sequence). Unmatched junction bases numbered 10, after V lost 1 base and J lost 7 bases. CDR3 region: CATSRGLGGSMNEQFF. The DNA for the CDR3 is TGTGCCACCAGCAGAGGACTGGGCGGGAGTATGAATGAGCAGTTCTTC.

V gene TRBV20-1 combines with J gene TRBJ2-3; TRBD2 aligns across 8 bases. Germline loops: CDR1 DFQATT, CDR2 SNEGSKA (reference sequence). The CDR3 runs to 15 residues. V lost 6 bases, J lost 5 bases, and 13 bases stayed unmatched. DNA for the CDR3: TGCAGTGCAACCAGGGAAGCGGGGGTTGGAGATACGCAGTATTTT. The encoded protein is CSATREAGVGDTQYF.

This clonotype has a handful of counts. For the CDR3, the DNA is TGTGCCATCAGAGGGACAGGGGGCTACGAGCAGTACTTC. Amino acids: CAIRGTGGYEQYF. The chain joins TRBV10-3 to TRBJ2-7; 11 bases fit TRBD1. The CDR3 runs to 13 residues. Germline trimming cut 6 bases from V and 3 bases from J; bases unmatched to any gene: 1. CDR1 and CDR2 from the germline V gene are ENHRY and SYGVKD.

The chain is built from TRBV6-2 or TRBV6-3 and TRBJ2-7, with 7 bases that match TRBD1. The CDR3 contains 16 residues. Germline V gives CDR1 MNHEY, CDR2 SVGEGT. V trimming: 4 bases; J trimming: 2 bases; junction bases outside the gene matches: 11. CDR3 DNA sequence: TGTGCCAGCAGTTTTATCCCGGGACAGAGGACCTACGAGCAGTACGTC. This translates into CASSFIPGQRTYEQYV.

The CDR3 DNA follows: TGCAGCGTTTGGACAGGGACCTCCTACGAGCAGTACTTC. This encodes CSVWTGTSYEQYF. The chain is built from TRBV29-1 and TRBJ2-7, with 8 positions matching TRBD1. After removal of 5 bases from V and 0 bases from J, the junction contained 3 bases not matched to a gene. CDR3 length equals 13 residues. Germline CDR1 SQVTM, CDR2 ANQGSEA.

This clonotype was observed a few times. The DNA of the CDR3 is TGTGCCATCAGTGTGGGCGGGAGTACCCCCTACGAGCAGTACTTC. Its translation: CAISVGGSTPYEQYF. This rearrangement joins TRBV10-3 to TRBJ2-7; 7 bases are a match to TRBD2. With V trimmed by 4 bases and J by 2 bases, 8 bases remained unmatched. The germline V gene encodes CDR1 ENHRY and CDR2 SYGVKD. This CDR3 region has 15 residues.

In nucleotides, the CDR3 is TGCGCCAGCAGCCCTGGGACAGGGGGAGTCGGGGAGACCCAGTACTTC. Translated: CASSPGTGGVGETQYF. This chain joins TRBV5-1 and TRBJ2-5; 11 nucleotides align to TRBD1. This CDR3 is built from 16 residues. CDR1 SGHRS and CDR2 YFSETQ come from the germline V gene. Trimming cost V 4 bases and J 5 bases; bases outside gene matches: 10.

The V gene is TRBV3-1, the J gene TRBJ2-5, with 9 bases that match TRBD1. The last part of the DNA fits TRBJ2-7 better; the J call may be wrong. Per germline, CDR1 LGHDT and CDR2 YNNKEL (reference sequence). The length of the CDR3 is 15 residues. The CDR3 protein is CASSQAGQGIYEQYF. For the CDR3, the DNA is TGTGCCAGCAGCCAGGCGGGACAGGGAATCTACGAGCAGTACTTC.